This T cell receptor (beta chain) was profiled in a study of blood T cell repertoires in COVID-19. V dropped 10 bases and J dropped 0; count of bases not matched to a gene: 12. CDR1 and CDR2 (germline): ENHRY, SYGVKD. This CDR3 spans 16 amino acids. Under the authors' procedure: Amplified reference gene primers provided the basis for estimating nucleated cell counts. TCRdb's copy holds only in-frame clones and misses some; the assay was immunoSEQ multiplex PCR. The DNA was the basis for D and trimming; V, J and clone size are from that table. The data show fewer than 450,000 clones, with more than 75% seen just once and just under 6.5% held by the top ten.

The source material was peripheral blood. The source of this sequence is a woman in her forties or fifties with COVID-19, enrolled during active disease. The genes are TRBV10-3 and TRBJ1-5; 7 bases align to TRBD1. The CDR3 sequence is CATAGQISYSNQPQHF. In DNA, the CDR3 is TGTGCCACGGCGGGACAGATAAGTTATAGCAATCAGCCCCAGCATTTT.